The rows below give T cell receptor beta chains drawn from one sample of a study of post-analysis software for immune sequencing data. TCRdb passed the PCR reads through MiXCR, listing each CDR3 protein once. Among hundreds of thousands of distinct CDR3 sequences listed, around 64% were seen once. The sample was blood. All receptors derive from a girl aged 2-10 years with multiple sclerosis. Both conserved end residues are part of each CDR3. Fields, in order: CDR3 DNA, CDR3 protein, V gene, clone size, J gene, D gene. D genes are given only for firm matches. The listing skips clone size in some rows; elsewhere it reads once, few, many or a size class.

CDR3nt: TGTGCCAGCAGTTCCCCCAGGGGGCAAAACTATGGCTACACCTTC; CDR3aa: CASSSPRGQNYGYTF; v_gene: TRBV28; abundance: few; j_gene: TRBJ1-2; d_gene: TRBD1
CDR3nt: TGTGCCAGCACTTTCAGCGGGGCCAATTACGAGCAGTACTTC; CDR3aa: CASTFSGANYEQYF; v_gene: TRBV2; abundance: NA; j_gene: TRBJ2-7; d_gene: TRBD2
CDR3nt: TGCAGCGTTGAGGGACAGAACTATGGCTACACCTTC; CDR3aa: CSVEGQNYGYTF; v_gene: TRBV29-1; abundance: few; j_gene: TRBJ1-2; d_gene: TRBD1
CDR3nt: TGTGCCAGCAGCTTAGACTGGACTAGCGGGGTCGAGCAGTACTTC; CDR3aa: CASSLDWTSGVEQYF; v_gene: TRBV11-2; abundance: NA; j_gene: TRBJ2-7; d_gene: TRBD2
CDR3nt: TGTGCCAGCTCACCACTTCTAGCGGGGATCACAGATACGCAGTATTTT; CDR3aa: CASSPLLAGITDTQYF; v_gene: TRBV18; abundance: NA; j_gene: TRBJ2-3; d_gene: TRBD2
CDR3nt: TGTGCCAGCAGTGTACAGGGGGCTGAAGCTTTCTTT; CDR3aa: CASSVQGAEAFF; v_gene: TRBV25-1; abundance: few; j_gene: TRBJ1-1; d_gene: TRBD1
CDR3nt: TGCAGTGCTAGAGGAGCGGCAAGGGCTGAAGCTTTCTTT; CDR3aa: CSARGAARAEAFF; v_gene: TRBV20-1; abundance: NA; j_gene: TRBJ1-1; d_gene: NA
CDR3nt: TGCAGCGCCGCGGGACAGGCCATGGATGAGCAGTTCTTC; CDR3aa: CSAAGQAMDEQFF; v_gene: TRBV29-1; abundance: NA; j_gene: TRBJ2-1; d_gene: TRBD1
CDR3nt: TGTGCCAGCAGCTTAGCGTGGCGGCAAGAATTGGGGGCGCGCAATGGCTACACCTTC; CDR3aa: CASSLAWRQELGARNGYTF; v_gene: TRBV5-4; abundance: once; j_gene: TRBJ1-2; d_gene: NA
CDR3nt: TGCAGCGTTGAAGTCCGGCAGGTTTCTATCTACAATGAGCAGTTCTTC; CDR3aa: CSVEVRQVSIYNEQFF; v_gene: TRBV29-1; abundance: few; j_gene: TRBJ2-1; d_gene: NA
CDR3nt: TGCGCCAGCAGCTCGGACAGCGGTCGGTCACCCCTCCACTTT; CDR3aa: CASSSDSGRSPLHF; v_gene: TRBV5-1; abundance: NA; j_gene: TRBJ1-6; d_gene: NA
CDR3nt: TGTGCCAGCGGGGGGGCCAGGGCAGATACGCAGTATTTT; CDR3aa: CASGGARADTQYF; v_gene: TRBV7-9; abundance: NA; j_gene: TRBJ2-3; d_gene: NA
CDR3nt: TGCGCCAGCAGCCAAGATGTCGTCCGGGGCCGGGGGACCCAGTACTTC; CDR3aa: CASSQDVVRGRGTQYF; v_gene: TRBV4-3; abundance: few; j_gene: TRBJ2-5; d_gene: NA
CDR3nt: TGTGCCAGCAGTGCCGCCCCGAAGGGGCCTTACAATGAGCAGTTCTTC; CDR3aa: CASSAAPKGPYNEQFF; v_gene: TRBV27; abundance: few; j_gene: TRBJ2-1; d_gene: NA
CDR3nt: TGTGCCAGCAGCTTGAGCACGAACACTGAAGCTTTCTTT; CDR3aa: CASSLSTNTEAFF; v_gene: TRBV5-5; abundance: few; j_gene: TRBJ1-1; d_gene: NA
CDR3nt: TGTGCCAGCAGCCCGGGGACTAGCGGGGGTAAATACAATGAGCAGTTCTTC; CDR3aa: CASSPGTSGGKYNEQFF; v_gene: TRBV7-2; abundance: NA; j_gene: TRBJ2-1; d_gene: TRBD2
CDR3nt: TGCAGTGCTATAAGCGGGGGCGGCACAGATACGCAGTATTTT; CDR3aa: CSAISGGGTDTQYF; v_gene: TRBV20-1; abundance: NA; j_gene: TRBJ2-3; d_gene: TRBD2
CDR3nt: TGTGCCAGCAGTTGGACTTGGAGCTCCTACGAGCAGTACTTC; CDR3aa: CASSWTWSSYEQYF; v_gene: TRBV2; abundance: once; j_gene: TRBJ2-7; d_gene: NA
CDR3nt: TGCAGTGCTAGAGAAGGTGTGGCTGCCAGCTCCTACAATAAGCAGTTCTTC; CDR3aa: CSAREGVAASSYNKQFF; v_gene: TRBV20-1; abundance: NA; j_gene: TRBJ2-1; d_gene: NA
CDR3nt: TGCGCCAGCGGCCAAGATGGGAGGGCCCAGACGCAGTATTTT; CDR3aa: CASGQDGRAQTQYF; v_gene: TRBV4-1; abundance: NA; j_gene: TRBJ2-3; d_gene: TRBD2
CDR3nt: TGTGCCAGCAGCTTAGATCAGGGTCGGAGTAATGAGCAGTTCTTC; CDR3aa: CASSLDQGRSNEQFF; v_gene: TRBV7-9; abundance: few; j_gene: TRBJ2-1; d_gene: NA
CDR3nt: TGTGCCAGCAGCCACGGGACAGCTGAAGAGACCCAGTACTTC; CDR3aa: CASSHGTAEETQYF; v_gene: TRBV6-2/TRBV6-3; abundance: few; j_gene: TRBJ2-5; d_gene: TRBD1
CDR3nt: TGTGCCAGCAGCTCGGGCAGGGGTTTAGCCTTAACCTACGAGCAGTACTTC; CDR3aa: CASSSGRGLALTYEQYF; v_gene: TRBV7-2; abundance: NA; j_gene: TRBJ2-7; d_gene: NA
CDR3nt: TGTGCCAGCTCACCGGGACTATTACATTTTACAGATACGCAGTATTTT; CDR3aa: CASSPGLLHFTDTQYF; v_gene: TRBV18; abundance: NA; j_gene: TRBJ2-3; d_gene: TRBD2
CDR3nt: TGTGCCAGCAGTGAAGGGGTGCTAGCGGGAGTGGATACGCAGTATTTT; CDR3aa: CASSEGVLAGVDTQYF; v_gene: TRBV6-1; abundance: NA; j_gene: TRBJ2-3; d_gene: TRBD2
CDR3nt: TGTGCCAGCAGCTTAAGCAGCTTTACTAACTATGGCTACACCTTC; CDR3aa: CASSLSSFTNYGYTF; v_gene: TRBV7-2; abundance: NA; j_gene: TRBJ1-2; d_gene: NA
CDR3nt: TGCAGTGCCAAGTTTCCGCCTACTAGCGGGAGGAGGGATAATGAGCAGTTCTTC; CDR3aa: CSAKFPPTSGRRDNEQFF; v_gene: TRBV20-1; abundance: NA; j_gene: TRBJ2-1; d_gene: TRBD2
CDR3nt: TGTGCCAGCAGTTACATTGCCACGTTGGGCGGGGAGCTGTTTTTT; CDR3aa: CASSYIATLGGELFF; v_gene: TRBV6-5; abundance: NA; j_gene: TRBJ2-2; d_gene: NA
CDR3nt: TGTGCCAGCAGCTTAGTCGTTAGCGGGGGGGCCGAGACCCAGTACTTC; CDR3aa: CASSLVVSGGAETQYF; v_gene: TRBV7-2; abundance: NA; j_gene: TRBJ2-5; d_gene: TRBD2
CDR3nt: TGTGCCAGCATCGAACGGGGGGGAGGGCAAGAGACCCAGTACTTC; CDR3aa: CASIERGGGQETQYF; v_gene: TRBV5-6; abundance: NA; j_gene: TRBJ2-5; d_gene: TRBD2
CDR3nt: TGCAGCGTTGGGGGACAGAATCAGCCCCAGCATTTT; CDR3aa: CSVGGQNQPQHF; v_gene: TRBV29-1; abundance: NA; j_gene: TRBJ1-5; d_gene: TRBD1
CDR3nt: TGCAGTGCTAGAGATCCGAAAGGCTATGGCTACACCTTC; CDR3aa: CSARDPKGYGYTF; v_gene: TRBV20-1; abundance: NA; j_gene: TRBJ1-2; d_gene: NA
CDR3nt: TGTGCCAGCAGTTCACATGTGATGGCAGGGATCAACGAGCAGTACTTC; CDR3aa: CASSSHVMAGINEQYF; v_gene: TRBV6-2/TRBV6-3; abundance: few; j_gene: TRBJ2-7; d_gene: NA
CDR3nt: TGTGCCAGCAGAACCGTTCGGGACAACTATGGCTACACCTTC; CDR3aa: CASRTVRDNYGYTF; v_gene: TRBV11-2; abundance: NA; j_gene: TRBJ1-2; d_gene: NA
CDR3nt: TGTGCCAGCAGTCCCACGCTGGCGGGTTACGAGCAGTACTTC; CDR3aa: CASSPTLAGYEQYF; v_gene: TRBV6-1; abundance: NA; j_gene: TRBJ2-7; d_gene: NA
CDR3nt: TGCAGCGTTGACGGAGGAAGGCGGCGTGAAAAACTGTTTTTT; CDR3aa: CSVDGGRRREKLFF; v_gene: TRBV29-1; abundance: NA; j_gene: TRBJ1-4; d_gene: NA
CDR3nt: TGTGCCAGCAGTGAACTCTCCGCCTATGGCTACACCTTC; CDR3aa: CASSELSAYGYTF; v_gene: TRBV6-1; abundance: NA; j_gene: TRBJ1-2; d_gene: NA
CDR3nt: TGTGCCAGCAGGTTGGGGGGAGTAACAGAGCAGTACTTC; CDR3aa: CASRLGGVTEQYF; v_gene: TRBV12-3/TRBV12-4; abundance: NA; j_gene: TRBJ2-7; d_gene: NA
CDR3nt: TGTGCCAGCAGCTTATCAGGGGTGGATGAGCAGTTCTTC; CDR3aa: CASSLSGVDEQFF; v_gene: TRBV5-6; abundance: NA; j_gene: TRBJ2-1; d_gene: NA
CDR3nt: TGTGCCAGCAGCTTAGTGGGACAGGGGTGGGAGACCCAGTACTTC; CDR3aa: CASSLVGQGWETQYF; v_gene: TRBV7-2; abundance: few; j_gene: TRBJ2-5; d_gene: TRBD1
CDR3nt: TGCAGCGCAGCCGGGCCCCTCCTCGGGGAGCTGTTTTTT; CDR3aa: CSAAGPLLGELFF; v_gene: TRBV29-1; abundance: NA; j_gene: TRBJ2-2; d_gene: NA